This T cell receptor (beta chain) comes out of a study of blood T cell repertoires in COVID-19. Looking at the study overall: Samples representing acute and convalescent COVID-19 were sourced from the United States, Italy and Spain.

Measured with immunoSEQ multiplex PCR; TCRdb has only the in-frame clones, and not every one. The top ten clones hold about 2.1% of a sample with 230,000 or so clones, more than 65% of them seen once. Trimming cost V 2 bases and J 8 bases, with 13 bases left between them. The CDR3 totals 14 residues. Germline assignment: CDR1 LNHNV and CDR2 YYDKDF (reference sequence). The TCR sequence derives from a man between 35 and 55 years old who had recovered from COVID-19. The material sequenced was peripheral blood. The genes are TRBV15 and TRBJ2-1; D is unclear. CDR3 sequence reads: CATSRRGPFYEQFF. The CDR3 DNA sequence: TGTGCCACCAGCAGACGTGGGCCCTTCTATGAGCAGTTCTTC.